This T cell receptor beta chain is drawn from a study of T cells after yellow fever vaccination. Regarding the study as a whole: Subsequent to the booster, the majority of primary-vaccination clones reappeared (approximately 95% CD4, approximately 90% CD8). The secondary response was weaker but peaked faster, day 5 versus 15.

This clonotype has ten or more counts. Antigen specificity is unknown. For TCR, cDNA came from 5'RACE template switching, which added a universal primer site and UMIs. From the 5' RACE reads, TCRdb called clonotypes with MiXCR, one entry per CDR3 protein. The sample contains a few hundred thousand distinct CDR3 sequences, almost 4% of which appear only once. The CDR3 extends over 14 amino acids. CDR1 MNHEY and CDR2 SVGEGT come from the germline V gene. The V and J ends lost 5 bases and 1 base respectively, with 11 bases between them. The starting material was PBMCs, obtained 5 days after the yellow fever booster vaccination. This TCR came from a man aged 18 to 30 who received the YFV17D yellow fever vaccine. The genes are TRBV6-2 or TRBV6-3 and TRBJ1-2, with a tentative D call TRBD1 (5 bases). CDR3 amino acids: CASSQGFLNYGYTF. For the CDR3, the DNA is TGTGCCAGCAGTCAGGGTTTTCTTAACTATGGCTACACCTTC.